A single sample gave rise to the 18 T cell receptor beta chains below, sequenced in a study of CD8 T cells in Susac syndrome. When the RNA was reverse transcribed, random hexamers were used with an input of roughly 0.45 to 1 ug. MiXCR was run by TCRdb on the immunoSEQ multiplex PCR reads, yielding one entry per CDR3 protein. The sample lists approximately 100,000 distinct CDR3 sequences; around 97% were seen once. The sequencing sample was made of CD4+ T cells from PBMCs. The receptors stem from a human donor in good health.

This sequence joins TRBV4-1 and TRBJ2-7; D may match TRBD1 or TRBD2 (6 bases each). CDR1 and CDR2 (germline): MGHRA, YSYEKL. The CDR3 is 10 amino acids. V dropped 6 bases and J dropped 9 bases, with 9 bases sitting between them. CDR3 sequence: CASREGGQYF. The CDR3 nucleotides read TGCGCCAGCAGGGAGGGGGGGCAGTACTTC.

This clonotype appeared once. J is TRBJ1-2 and V is TRBV6-2 or TRBV6-3; D is possibly TRBD1 (6 bases). The CDR3 has 13 amino acids. V gave up 7 bases and J gave up 5 bases, with 14 bases separating them. Germline CDR1 MNHEY, CDR2 SVGEGT. CDR3 DNA sequence: TGTGCCAGCACCGCGGACAGCCCTTATGGCTACACCTTC. Translated, it gives CASTADSPYGYTF.

The chain employs TRBV30 and TRBJ2-2; the match to TRBD1 covers 7 bases. The CDR3 extends over 13 amino acids. Germline V CDR1 and CDR2: GTSNPN, SVGIG (reference sequence). V lost 1 base, J lost 4 bases, and 0 bases stayed unmatched. The CDR3 sequence is CAWSDRGTGELFF. The CDR3 coding sequence is TGTGCCTGGAGTGACAGGGGCACCGGGGAGCTGTTTTTT.

V is TRBV29-1 and J is TRBJ1-1; the D is unclear. CDR3 length: 12 residues. Germline CDR1 reads SQVTM; CDR2 reads ANQGSEA. V dropped 6 bases and J dropped 2 bases, with 10 bases sitting between them. CDR3 DNA sequence: TGCAGCGTGAGACACACTAACACTGAAGCTTTCTTT. It yields the protein CSVRHTNTEAFF.

J is TRBJ1-2 and V is TRBV7-9, with TRBD1 as a possible D gene (6 bases). V lost 5 bases and J lost 4, with 14 bases in between. The CDR3 runs 14 residues. Germline V gives CDR1 SEHNR, CDR2 FQNEAQ (reference sequence). The CDR3: CASSLYRESYGYTF. The CDR3 DNA reads TGTGCCAGCAGCCTCTACAGGGAGAGCTATGGCTACACCTTC.

This clonotype was picked up one time. The chain carries TRBV5-4 and TRBJ2-5, with D tentatively TRBD2 (6 bases). The CDR3 consists of 15 residues. Germline CDR1 and CDR2: SGHNT and YYREEE (reference sequence). V was trimmed by 0 bases and J by 5 bases, leaving 14 bases between them. In DNA, the CDR3 is TGTGCCAGCAGCTTGGATGGCGGGGCCGGGGAGACCCAGTACTTC. Protein sequence: CASSLDGGAGETQYF.

The chain employs TRBV29-1 and TRBJ1-1; D is perhaps TRBD1 (5 bases). This CDR3 comprises 15 residues. Between the trimmed V and J ends, which lost 1 base and 6 bases, there was a span of 18 bases. From germline, CDR1 is SQVTM and CDR2 ANQGSEA. The CDR3 loop is CSVEGGGKVSPEAFF. As DNA, the CDR3 is TGCAGCGTTGAAGGGGGGGGGAAGGTTTCGCCTGAAGCTTTCTTT.

This chain connects TRBV20-1 to TRBJ2-1; 14 positions agree with TRBD2. CDR1 and CDR2 from the germline V gene are DFQATT and SNEGSKA (reference sequence). With 6 bases clipped from V and 6 bases from J, the junction kept 7 bases outside the gene matches. The CDR3 sequence is 15 residues long. The CDR3 nucleotides read TGCAGTGCCCAGGGACTAGCGGGAGACAGCAATGAGCAGTTCTTC. Its translation is CSAQGLAGDSNEQFF.

The chain recombines TRBV3-1 with TRBJ1-2; TRBD1 agrees at 11 bases. With 4 bases clipped from V and 7 bases from J, the junction kept 5 bases outside the gene matches. Germline CDR1 reads LGHDT; CDR2 reads YNNKEL (reference sequence). CDR3 length: 14 amino acids. The CDR3 here is CASSPDRGRGGYTF. The DNA for the CDR3 is TGTGCCAGCAGCCCGGACAGGGGGCGCGGTGGCTACACCTTC.

The V call is TRBV27, the J call TRBJ2-1; 8 bases agree with TRBD2. Trimming removed 7 bases from V and 6 bases from J; junction bases left unmatched: 11. The germline V gene encodes CDR1 MNHEY and CDR2 SMNVEV (reference sequence). The CDR3 extends over 15 amino acids. The CDR3 bases are TGTGCCAGCACCAAGTCGGACGGGAGGGGCAATGAGCAGTTCTTC. Translated, it gives CASTKSDGRGNEQFF.

The rearrangement joins TRBV29-1 to TRBJ2-7; 7 nucleotides agree with TRBD2. The germline CDR1 and CDR2 sequences are SQVTM and ANQGSEA. CDR3 length equals 13 residues. The ends lost 6 bases at V and 4 bases at J; junction bases unmatched: 9. Here the CDR3 reads CSVASGPGYEQYF. Here the CDR3 DNA reads TGCAGCGTCGCTAGCGGCCCGGGGTACGAGCAGTACTTC.

The rearrangement links TRBV12-3 or TRBV12-4 to TRBJ2-3; 10 bases are shared with TRBD2. The CDR3 contains 16 residues. Trimming took 5 bases from V and 2 from J; bases not matched to a gene: 7. The CDR3 DNA is TGTGCCAGCAGTGTTCGGACTAGCGGAATCACAGATACGCAGTATTTT. It translates to CASSVRTSGITDTQYF.

This clonotype was detected once. This chain connects TRBV7-9 to TRBJ2-5; 9 nucleotides match TRBD2. The CDR3 spans 17 residues. The ends lost 2 bases at V and 4 bases at J; junction bases unmatched: 11. Germline V gene data show CDR1 as SEHNR and CDR2 as FQNEAQ (reference sequence). CDR3 in amino acids: CASSLTAGGRWGETQYF. The CDR3 nucleotides are TGTGCCAGCAGCTTAACAGCGGGGGGCCGCTGGGGAGAGACCCAGTACTTC.

The chain links TRBV7-2 to TRBJ2-5; TRBD2 is a possible D gene (5 bases). This CDR3 has 13 amino acids. The V gene's germline CDR1 is SGHTA and CDR2 FQGNSA. The V and J ends lost 4 bases and 5 bases respectively, with 11 bases between them. DNA of the CDR3: TGTGCCAGCAGCTCCCCCCCGGGGGAGACCCAGTACTTC. Translating gives CASSSPPGETQYF.

This clonotype turned up a few times. This CDR3 is CASSPGVGSETQYF. DNA of the CDR3: TGCGCCAGCAGCCCCGGGGTGGGGTCAGAGACCCAGTACTTC. The chain combines TRBV5-1 with TRBJ2-5; weak D call: TRBD2 (5 bases). Germline V CDR1 and CDR2: SGHRS, YFSETQ. The CDR3 spans 14 residues. Trimming removed 4 bases from V and 4 bases from J, with 14 bases in between.

The sample holds one count of this clonotype. The rearrangement links TRBV3-1 to TRBJ2-2, with 10 bases lining up with TRBD1. CDR1 LGHDT and CDR2 YNNKEL come from the germline V gene (reference sequence). The CDR3 extends over 15 amino acids. The J segment lost 6 bases and the V segment lost 1 base, leaving 2 bases of the junction unmatched. Here the CDR3 reads CASSQAGTGAGELFF. CDR3 sequence (DNA): TGTGCCAGCAGCCAAGCAGGGACAGGGGCCGGGGAGCTGTTTTTT. The full variable domain, with the rest looked up from reference TRBV3-1 and TRBJ2-2, is DTAVSQTPKYLVTQMGNDKSIKCEQNLGHDTMYWYKQDSKKFLKIMFSYNNKELIINETVPNRFSPKSPDKAHLNLHINSLELGDSAVYFCASSQAGTGAGELFFGEGSRLTVL.

CDR3 in DNA: TGTGCCATTTCTTCGGGAGGGAGTACAGATACGCAGTATTTT. It is translated as CAISSGGSTDTQYF. The chain is built from TRBV10-3 and TRBJ2-3; 8 positions agree with TRBD2. Trimming cost V 9 bases and J 3 bases; bases outside gene matches: 8. This CDR3 region has 14 residues. CDR1 is ENHRY and CDR2 is SYGVKD in the germline V gene.

The chain uses TRBV28 and TRBJ2-7; 9 bases agree with TRBD2. The CDR3 contains 14 residues. Germline V gene lookup returns CDR1 MDHEN and CDR2 SYDVKM. The junction had 3 bases not matched to a gene; V was cut back by 6 bases and J by 0 bases. CDR3 residues: CASSRGGASYEQYF. CDR3 DNA: TGTGCCAGCAGCCGCGGGGGGGCCTCCTACGAGCAGTACTTC.